This T cell receptor beta chain originates from a study of blood T cells in healthy people across ages. Through a sample-barcoded 5' primer and a J-beta primer mix, a second PCR was run for roughly 7 to 12 cycles. TCRdb re-called the 5' RACE reads with MiXCR, one entry per CDR3 protein. The repertoire consists of about 1.5 million distinct CDR3 sequences, with approximately 43% occurring once and the leading ten covering around 4%. The study, taken as a whole, reports: Roughly linearly, TCR beta diversity per million T cells fell as age increased.

Comment on this clonotype: The antigen is unknown.

Sequenced: blood. This receptor was obtained from a woman younger than 30 in good health.

The CDR3 reads CASSQEGTGAEAFF. The CDR3 DNA is TGCGCCAGCAGCCAAGAAGGGACAGGGGCGGAAGCTTTCTTT. V is TRBV4-3 and J is TRBJ1-1, with TRBD1 identical over 10 bases. V trimming: 0 bases; J trimming: 8 bases; junction bases outside the gene matches: 3. There are 14 residues in the CDR3. The germline V gene has CDR1 LGHNA and CDR2 YSLEER.